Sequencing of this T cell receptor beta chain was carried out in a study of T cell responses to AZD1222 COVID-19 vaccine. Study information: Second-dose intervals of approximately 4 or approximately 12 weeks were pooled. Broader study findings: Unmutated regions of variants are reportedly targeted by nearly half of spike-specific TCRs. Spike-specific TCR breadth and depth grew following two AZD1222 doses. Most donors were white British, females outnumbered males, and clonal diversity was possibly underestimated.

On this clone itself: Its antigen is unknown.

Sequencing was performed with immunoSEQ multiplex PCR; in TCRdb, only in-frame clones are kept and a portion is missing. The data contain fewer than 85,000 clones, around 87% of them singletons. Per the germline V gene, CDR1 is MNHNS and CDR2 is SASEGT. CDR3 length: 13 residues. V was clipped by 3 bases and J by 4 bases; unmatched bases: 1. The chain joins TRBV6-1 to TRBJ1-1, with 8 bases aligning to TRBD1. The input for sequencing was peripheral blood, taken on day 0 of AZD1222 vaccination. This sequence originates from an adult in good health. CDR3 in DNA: TGTGCCAGCAGTGAGGACAGGGCCACTGAAGCTTTCTTT. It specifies CASSEDRATEAFF.